Listed below are T cell receptor beta chains from one sample, sequenced in a study of blood T cell repertoires in COVID-19. Generated by immunoSEQ multiplex PCR, the TCRdb table keeps only in-frame clones and is missing some. Of 150,000 to 200,000 clones detected, 85% to 95% appear once; the ten largest clones hold roughly 4.8%. The source material was peripheral blood. The receptors here all came from a woman aged 45-65 years with acute or convalescent COVID-19. Each CDR3 is given with its conserved first and last residue. The D gene is left open where the match is weak. Not every row has a clone size; where given, it reads once, few, many or a size class.

>TRBV2|TRBJ1-1|TRBD1|.
CASSVTGRGTEAFF
TGTGCCAGCAGTGTGACAGGGCGAGGCACTGAAGCTTTCTTT
>TRBV28|TRBJ1-2|.|.
CASSSGYGYTF
TGTGCCAGCAGTTCCGGTTATGGCTACACCTTC
>TRBV3-1/TRBV3-2|TRBJ1-3|.|once
CATSIGGGNTIYF
TGTGCCACCTCTATTGGAGGAGGAAACACCATATATTTT
>TRBV12-3/TRBV12-4|TRBJ1-2|.|.
CASRGTSNYGYTF
TGTGCCAGCAGAGGGACATCCAACTATGGTTACACCTTC
>TRBV19|TRBJ1-5|TRBD1|.
CASSIGTDNQPQHF
TGTGCCAGTAGTATCGGGACAGATAATCAGCCCCAGCATTTT
>TRBV28|TRBJ1-2|.|.
CASSSPGGYTF
TGTGCCAGCAGTTCGCCGGGAGGCTACACCTTC
>TRBV4-1|TRBJ2-7|TRBD1|.
CASSQALTGNYEQYF
TGCGCCAGCAGCCAAGCTTTGACAGGGAATTACGAGCAGTACTTC
>TRBV28|TRBJ1-1|.|once
CASSFEGLREAFF
TGTGCCAGCAGTTTTGAGGGCCTTCGTGAAGCTTTCTTT
>TRBV30|TRBJ2-7|.|.
CAWSPLYNEQYF
TGTGCCTGGAGCCCCCTCTATAACGAGCAGTACTTC
>TRBV20-1|TRBJ1-2|.|.
CSASSWREYGYTF
TGCAGTGCTAGTTCCTGGAGGGAATATGGCTACACCTTC
>TRBV11-2|TRBJ2-7|.|.
CASSSPFLQGYNEQYF
TGTGCCAGCAGCTCTCCGTTCTTACAGGGTTACAACGAGCAGTACTTC
>TRBV11-1|TRBJ2-3|TRBD1|.
CASSRTGDTQYF
TGTGCCAGCAGCCGGACAGGAGATACGCAGTATTTT
>TRBV11-2|TRBJ2-1|TRBD2|.
CASSSLAGLYNEQFF
TGTGCCAGCAGTTCCCTAGCGGGCCTATACAATGAGCAGTTCTTC
>TRBV5-4|TRBJ2-7|.|.
CASSLGGGEYEQYF
TGTGCCAGCAGCTTGGGGGGGGGCGAGTACGAGCAGTACTTC
>TRBV9|TRBJ2-3|.|.
CASSGDRRTISGSGTDTQYF
TGTGCCAGCAGCGGGGACCGGAGGACTATCTCGGGTTCTGGCACAGATACGCAGTATTTT
>TRBV14|TRBJ1-2|.|.
CASSQGGGGYTF
TGTGCCAGCAGCCAAGGCGGTGGTGGCTACACCTTC
>TRBV19|TRBJ1-6|.|.
CASCPEPRNSPLHF
TGTGCCAGTTGCCCCGAGCCCCGGAATTCACCCCTCCACTTT
>TRBV7-9|TRBJ1-1|.|.
CASSLNPGQIHTEAFF
TGTGCCAGCAGCTTAAACCCCGGACAGATCCACACTGAAGCTTTCTTT
>TRBV20-1|TRBJ1-1|.|.
CSASKGTGGDTEAFF
TGCAGTGCTAGTAAGGGCACGGGAGGGGACACTGAAGCTTTCTTT
>TRBV19|TRBJ2-2|.|.
CASSIPGHPARTGELFF
TGTGCCAGTAGTATTCCCGGCCACCCAGCGAGGACCGGGGAGCTGTTTTTT
>TRBV23-1|TRBJ1-2|.|.
CASSQLIVYGYTF
TGCGCCAGCAGTCAGCTAATCGTCTATGGCTACACCTTC
>TRBV7-2|TRBJ2-1|TRBD2|.
CASSLVGLATNEQFF
TGTGCCAGCAGCCTCGTGGGACTAGCGACCAATGAGCAGTTCTTC